These 14 T cell receptor beta chains originate from one sample sequenced in a study of cytomegalovirus exposure and HLA in healthy donors. The PCR ran on 60 Vbeta and 13 Jbeta primers. Measured with immunoSEQ multiplex PCR; TCRdb has only the in-frame clones, and not every one. The sample gives approximately 220,000 clones, 80% to 90% of which show up once; 2.5% to 3% is in the top ten. The sample consisted of PBMCs. The receptor source for this set is a young man in good health and CMV-seronegative.

V usage is TRBV13 and J usage is TRBJ2-5; TRBD2 matches at 8 bases. Trimming removed 3 bases from V and 4 bases from J; junction bases left unmatched: 10. Per the germline V gene, CDR1 is PRHDT and CDR2 is FYEKMQ (reference sequence). CDR3 length: 16 residues. The CDR3, as DNA: TGTGCCAGCAGCTTCAGCGGGGGCCCCGGGAGAGAGACCCAGTACTTC. Translating it yields CASSFSGGPGRETQYF. Full variable domain (rest looked up from reference TRBV13 and TRBJ2-5): AAGVIQSPRHLIKEKRETATLKCYPIPRHDTVYWYQQGPGQDPQFLISFYEKMQSDKGSIPDRFSAQQFSDYHSELNMSSLELGDSALYFCASSFSGGPGRETQYFGPGTRLLVL.

The V and J genes are TRBV7-9 and TRBJ2-1, with 11 bases identical to TRBD2. The CDR3 loop spans 15 amino acids. Germline assignment: CDR1 SEHNR and CDR2 FQNEAQ (reference sequence). The V and J ends lost 1 base and 5 bases, in that order; junction bases with no gene match: 1. CDR3 DNA sequence: TGTGCCAGCAGCTTAGTAGCGGGGGGGCACAATGAGCAGTTCTTC. Translating it yields CASSLVAGGHNEQFF.

This sequence joins TRBV4-2 and TRBJ1-6; a weak D match, TRBD1 (6 bases). V lost 3 bases, J lost 7 bases, and 13 bases lay in between. Looked up from germline, CDR1 is LGHNA and CDR2 is YNFKEQ. The CDR3 covers 15 residues. The CDR3 bases are TGTGCCAGCAGCCACCTGTACAGGGAAAATTCACCCCTCCACTTT. Translated: CASSHLYRENSPLHF.

The chain links TRBV6-5 to TRBJ2-7; D uncertain. The germline V gene has CDR1 MNHEY and CDR2 SVGAGI. Trimming cost V 5 bases and J 7 bases, with 21 bases left between them. This CDR3 is 15 amino acids long. The CDR3 spells CASSRHLISDAEQYF. The CDR3 nucleotides read TGTGCCAGCAGTCGACACCTTATTAGTGACGCGGAGCAGTACTTC.

CDR3 loop: CASSAGTGNNNEQFF. CDR3 bases: TGCGCCAGCAGCGCCGGGACAGGGAACAACAATGAGCAGTTCTTC. The chain joins TRBV5-1 to TRBJ2-1, with 9 bases identical to TRBD1. V gave up 4 bases and J gave up 5 bases; unmatched junction bases: 7. Looked up from germline, CDR1 is SGHRS and CDR2 is YFSETQ. This CDR3 comprises 15 residues.

This chain links TRBV18 with TRBJ2-6; TRBD1 aligns across 8 bases. This CDR3 has 18 residues. From germline, CDR1 is KGHSH and CDR2 LQKENI. Unmatched junction bases numbered 6, after V lost 0 bases and J lost 2 bases. The CDR3 nucleotides are TGTGCCAGCTCACCACCTACAGGGGGTATAGCTGGGGCCAACGTCCTGACTTTC. It translates to CASSPPTGGIAGANVLTF. Full variable domain (remainder filled in from reference TRBV18 and TRBJ2-6): NAGVMQNPRHLVRRRGQEARLRCSPMKGHSHVYWYRQLPEEGLKFMVYLQKENIIDESGMPKERFSAEFPKEGPSILRIQQVVRGDSAAYFCASSPPTGGIAGANVLTFGAGSRLTVL.

The V gene is TRBV6-5, the J gene TRBJ2-5, with 10 bases fitting TRBD2. Germline V gives CDR1 MNHEY, CDR2 SVGAGI. The CDR3 is 14 residues long. J lost 2 bases, V lost 5 bases, and 2 bases had no gene match. CDR3 sequence: CASSRAGGQETQYF. In DNA form, the CDR3 reads TGTGCCAGCAGTCGAGCGGGGGGGCAAGAGACCCAGTACTTC.

This clone was seen more than once but under ten times. V gene TRBV4-2 combines with J gene TRBJ2-3; D not resolved. From germline, CDR1 is LGHNA and CDR2 YNFKEQ. The CDR3 runs to 14 residues. V lost 0 bases to trimming and J lost 4 bases, with 8 bases between them. The CDR3, as DNA: TGTGCCAGCAGCCAAGACGGGTGGTCAGATACGCAGTATTTT. It yields the protein CASSQDGWSDTQYF.

The chain joins TRBV5-4 to TRBJ2-7, with TRBD2 matching 10 bases. CDR3 length: 16 residues. The V segment lost 4 bases and the J segment 2 bases; nucleotides outside the gene matches: 9. Germline values: CDR1 SGHNT, CDR2 YYREEE (reference sequence). For the CDR3, the DNA is TGTGCCAGCAGCGTAGCCGGGACTAGCGTTACCTACGAGCAGTACTTC. Residues: CASSVAGTSVTYEQYF.

As for this clone: Other nucleotide sequences from this sample produce the same CDR3. V gene TRBV4-1 combines with J gene TRBJ1-1, with a tentative D call TRBD1 (5 bases). Trimming pared 0 bases from V and 3 bases from J, leaving 14 bases between. This CDR3 comprises 16 residues. Germline V gene data show CDR1 as MGHRA and CDR2 as YSYEKL. CDR3 DNA sequence: TGCGCCAGCAGCCAAGATGTGGGGAACAGGTACACTGAAGCTTTCTTT. It translates to CASSQDVGNRYTEAFF.

The CDR3 here is CASSRSSGADTQYF. CDR3 bases: TGTGCCAGCAGTAGGAGTAGCGGGGCTGATACGCAGTATTTT. The chain has TRBV21-1 and TRBJ2-3; the D call of TRBD2 is as the table states it, not checked on the DNA. TRBV21-1 constitutes a pseudogene. There are 14 residues in the CDR3.

The rearrangement links TRBV10-2 to TRBJ2-2; D perhaps matches TRBD2 (6 bases). The V end was cut by 8 bases, the J end by 3 bases, with 13 bases between. The germline gives CDR1 WSHSY, CDR2 SAAADI. The CDR3 length is 14 residues. The CDR3 sequence is CASSEGLHTGELFF. CDR3 sequence (DNA): TGCGCCAGCTCCGAGGGACTTCACACCGGGGAGCTGTTTTTT.

This clone was seen more than once but under ten times. The chain couples TRBV9 to TRBJ2-7; 15 nucleotides align to TRBD2. Germline V gives CDR1 SGDLS, CDR2 YYNGEE. V trimming: 4 bases; J trimming: 2 bases; junction bases outside the gene matches: 4. This CDR3 has 16 amino acids. The CDR3 spells CASSPRTSGGAYEQYF. The DNA of the CDR3 is TGTGCCAGCAGCCCTCGGACTAGCGGGGGGGCCTACGAGCAGTACTTC.

The rearrangement uses TRBV19 and TRBJ1-2, with 9 bases lining up with TRBD1. Looked up from germline, CDR1 is LNHDA and CDR2 is SQIVND (reference sequence). V shed 3 bases and J 4 bases; nucleotides not matched to a gene: 9. The CDR3 is 16 amino acids. CDR3 nucleotides: TGTGCCAGTAGTATCGCCGTGACAGGGGGTTTCTATGGCTACACCTTC. It translates to CASSIAVTGGFYGYTF.